A selection of T cell receptor beta chains follows, all from one sample in a study of cytomegalovirus exposure and HLA in healthy donors. The table came from immunoSEQ multiplex PCR; TCRdb's copy has only in-frame clones and leaves some out. The sample has around 130,000 clones; around 66% are singletons. The sequencing sample was made of PBMCs. These receptors were collected from a man aged 18 to 29 in good health and CMV-seronegative. The CDR3 runs from the conserved cysteine through the conserved F or W. A D gene is named only where the DNA matches it firmly. Clone size is shown for a subset of rows, as once, few, many or a class of expanded clone.

abundance	d_gene	j_gene	v_gene	CDR3aa	CDR3nt
.	TRBD1	TRBJ1-3	TRBV5-5	CASSGGGGFSGNTIYF	TGTGCCAGCAGCGGCGGAGGGGGCTTCTCTGGAAACACCATATATTTT
once	TRBD1	TRBJ1-2	TRBV5-1	CASSLEGQGQYYYGYTF	TGCGCCAGCAGCCTAGAAGGACAGGGGCAGTATTACTATGGCTACACCTTC
.	TRBD2	TRBJ2-1	TRBV15	CATSRAGGPVYNEQFF	TGTGCCACCAGCAGAGCGGGAGGGCCGGTTTACAATGAGCAGTTCTTC
.	TRBD2	TRBJ2-5	TRBV10-1	CASSDGLAGGQETQYF	TGCGCCAGCAGTGACGGACTAGCGGGAGGTCAAGAGACCCAGTACTTC
.	.	TRBJ2-1	TRBV28	CASSLREEQFF	TGTGCCAGCAGTTTACGGGAAGAGCAGTTCTTC
.	.	TRBJ2-7	TRBV7-9	CASSSSVFYEQYF	TGTGCCAGCAGCTCCTCTGTGTTCTACGAGCAGTACTTC
.	.	TRBJ2-3	TRBV2	CASSGDTDTQYF	TGTGCCAGCAGCGGGGACACAGATACGCAGTATTTT
.	TRBD2	TRBJ2-3	TRBV6-1	CASSGLSGGSDTQYF	TGTGCCAGCAGTGGCTTGAGCGGGGGGTCAGATACGCAGTATTTT
.	.	TRBJ1-1	TRBV19	CASRTQPGYQSEAFF	TGTGCCAGTAGGACTCAGCCAGGGTATCAGTCTGAAGCTTTCTTT
once	.	TRBJ2-7	TRBV19	CASSIGRGRSYEQYF	TGTGCCAGTAGTATAGGTCGAGGCAGATCCTACGAGCAGTACTTC
.	.	TRBJ1-4	TRBV4-2	CASSPGRDIAGEKLFF	TGTGCCAGCAGCCCCGGCCGGGACATCGCCGGAGAAAAACTGTTTTTT
.	TRBD1	TRBJ1-5	TRBV18	CASSRQQGTQPQHF	TGTGCCAGCTCGCGACAACAGGGGACTCAGCCCCAGCATTTT
.	.	TRBJ2-1	TRBV30	CAWSSWNAGPYNEQFF	TGTGCCTGGAGTTCGTGGAATGCAGGTCCCTACAATGAGCAGTTCTTC
.	TRBD2	TRBJ2-7	TRBV15	CATGRGSYEQYF	TGTGCCACAGGGCGGGGGAGCTACGAGCAGTACTTC
.	.	TRBJ2-5	TRBV11-2	CASSLLLDEQYF	TGTGCCAGCAGCTTACTCCTTGATGAGCAGTACTTC
.	.	TRBJ1-2	TRBV19	CASSIGRGGNYGYTF	TGTGCCAGTAGTATAGGCCGTGGGGGGAACTATGGCTACACCTTC
.	.	TRBJ1-4	TRBV4-2	CASSQAGTRTANEKLLF	TGTGCCAGCAGCCAAGCTGGAACGCGGACAGCGAATGAAAAACTGCTTTTT
.	TRBD1	TRBJ1-2	TRBV19	CASSRDRVYGYTF	TGTGCCAGTAGCCGGGACAGGGTGTATGGCTACACCTTC
few	TRBD1	TRBJ1-2	TRBV15	CATSKDRVDGYTF	TGTGCCACCAGCAAGGACAGGGTAGATGGCTACACCTTC
.	TRBD1	TRBJ2-7	TRBV27	CASSPSPGQGYEQYF	TGTGCCAGCAGTCCCTCACCGGGACAGGGCTACGAGCAGTACTTC
.	TRBD1	TRBJ2-6	TRBV28	CASSPTGTGGSGANVLTF	TGTGCCAGCAGCCCCACCGGGACAGGGGGCTCTGGGGCCAACGTCCTGACTTTC
.	.	TRBJ1-1	TRBV27	CASSWRGWYTEAFF	TGTGCCAGCAGCTGGAGGGGCTGGTACACTGAAGCTTTCTTT
.	.	TRBJ1-1	TRBV11-2	CASSLPSLSRGYTEAFF	TGTGCCAGCAGCTTACCATCCCTTTCAAGGGGGTACACTGAAGCTTTCTTT
.	.	TRBJ2-7	TRBV20-1	CSATHKNEQYF	TGCAGTGCTACCCACAAGAACGAGCAGTACTTC
.	.	TRBJ2-5	TRBV27	CASSLGRGPKETQYF	TGTGCCAGCAGTTTAGGGCGGGGGCCTAAAGAGACCCAGTACTTC
.	.	TRBJ2-5	TRBV6-1	CASSELAALETQYF	TGTGCCAGCAGTGAACTAGCAGCGTTAGAGACCCAGTACTTC
.	.	TRBJ2-7	TRBV5-1	CASSIGQNLISYEQYF	TGCGCCAGCAGCATTGGACAGAATTTAATCTCCTACGAGCAGTACTTC
.	TRBD1	TRBJ1-5	TRBV7-3	CAGSLPLNGQGDQPQHF	TGTGCCGGTTCACTACCGCTCAACGGACAGGGGGATCAGCCCCAGCATTTT
once	.	TRBJ2-7	TRBV7-8	CASSLEREQYF	TGTGCCAGCAGCTTAGAGAGAGAGCAGTACTTC
.	.	TRBJ1-6	TRBV6-5	CASTYRDIYNSPLHF	TGTGCCAGCACCTACAGGGATATCTATAATTCACCCCTCCACTTT
.	.	TRBJ2-2	TRBV27	CASTKGGLSGELFF	TGTGCCAGCACCAAAGGAGGTCTTTCCGGGGAGCTGTTTTTT
.	.	TRBJ1-2	TRBV4-2	CASSQLGARGGPQGGYTF	TGTGCCAGCAGCCAACTGGGGGCTCGGGGGGGCCCCCAGGGCGGCTACACCTTC
.	TRBD1	TRBJ1-4	TRBV5-6	CGRTGKVWGLFF	TGTGGCCGGACAGGGAAAGTTTGGGGACTGTTTTTT
.	.	TRBJ1-4	TRBV6-5	CASRLNEKLFF	TGTGCCAGCAGACTGAATGAAAAACTGTTTTTT
.	TRBD2	TRBJ2-1	TRBV4-3	CASSPRGSGRYNEQFF	TGCGCCAGCAGCCCCCGGGGCAGCGGGAGATACAATGAGCAGTTCTTC
few	.	TRBJ2-1	TRBV5-6	CASSLYGNGRGANNEQFF	TGTGCCAGCAGCTTGTATGGTAACGGACGGGGGGCCAACAATGAGCAGTTCTTC
.	TRBD1	TRBJ2-1	TRBV2	CAGQGYNEQFF	TGTGCCGGACAGGGGTACAATGAGCAGTTCTTC
once	.	TRBJ2-3	TRBV29-1	CSVESGISTDTQYF	TGCAGCGTTGAGTCCGGGATCAGCACAGATACGCAGTATTTT
.	.	TRBJ1-4	TRBV30	CAWNRAIGEKLFF	TGTGCCTGGAACAGGGCGATCGGGGAAAAACTGTTTTTT
few	.	TRBJ1-2	TRBV27	CASSRVVSYTF	TGTGCCAGCAGCCGGGTAGTGAGCTACACCTTC